The 10 T cell receptor beta chains reported below all come from one sample, sequenced in a study of neoadjuvant anti-PD-1 for oral cavity cancer. Assay: immunoSEQ multiplex PCR; the TCRdb copy retains only in-frame clones and omits some. The sample carries about 14,000 clones, around 74% recorded once. Time point of the sample: after neoadjuvant nivolumab, at surgical resection. The sample was PBMCs, taken after nivolumab (anti-PD-1) treatment. The source is a person aged 40 to 85 with oral cavity squamous cell carcinoma.

This clone was counted between two and nine times. The chain carries TRBV6-1 and TRBJ2-4, with a possible D match to TRBD1 (6 bases). This CDR3 contains 16 residues. The V end was cut by 4 bases, the J end by 0 bases, with 13 bases between. Germline V gene sequence: CDR1 MNHNS, CDR2 SASEGT. CDR3 sequence (DNA): TGTGCCAGCAGTGTCGGACAGAGCTTAGCCAAAAACATTCAGTACTTC. The encoded protein is CASSVGQSLAKNIQYF.

V gene TRBV5-5 combines with J gene TRBJ2-1; D tentatively reads TRBD1 or TRBD2 (5 bases each). Germline-derived CDR1 and CDR2 are SGHKS and YYEKEE (reference sequence). V was clipped by 4 bases and J by 9 bases, with 14 bases between them. This CDR3 comprises 13 residues. The DNA for the CDR3 is TGTGCCAGCAGCGCTGGGGGTCAAGTTGAGCAGTTCTTC. Residues: CASSAGGQVEQFF.

This clone was found a few times. The chain combines TRBV2 with TRBJ1-1; no reliable D call. The CDR3 is 11 residues long. Trimming took off 2 bases at V and 13 bases at J, with 11 bases between the two ends. CDR1 and CDR2 from the germline V gene are SNHLY and FYNNEI. This CDR3 is CASSELSLGFF. DNA for the CDR3: TGTGCCAGCAGTGAATTATCTTTGGGTTTCTTT.

J is TRBJ1-2 and V is TRBV27; 8 bases fit TRBD1. With V trimmed by 5 bases and J by 5 bases, 4 bases remained unmatched. Germline-derived CDR1 and CDR2 are MNHEY and SMNVEV (reference sequence). This CDR3 comprises 13 residues. The chain's CDR3 is CASSTTGGYGYTF. The CDR3 coding sequence is TGTGCCAGCAGTACTACAGGGGGTTATGGCTACACCTTC.

The count of this clone is one. This sequence joins TRBV10-3 and TRBJ2-5, with D perhaps assigned TRBD1 or TRBD2 (5 bases each). The CDR3 covers 12 residues. Deletions cut 6 bases from V and 2 bases from J, with 7 bases between. In germline, CDR1 is ENHRY, CDR2 SYGVKD. CDR3 bases: TGTGCCATCAGAGGGACGCAAGAGACCCAGTACTTC. It codes for CAIRGTQETQYF.

The chain employs TRBV2 and TRBJ2-7, with a tentative D call TRBD2 (5 bases). Per the germline V gene, CDR1 is SNHLY and CDR2 is FYNNEI. This CDR3 spans 13 amino acids. Trimming stripped 3 bases from V and 7 bases from J, with 13 bases between. In DNA form, the CDR3 reads TGTGCCAGCAGTGACGGGGTCTCACGAGAGCAGTACTTC. It yields the protein CASSDGVSREQYF.

The chain joins TRBV6-5 to TRBJ1-5, with 10 bases that match TRBD1. J lost 9 bases, V lost 6 bases, and 5 bases had no gene match. The CDR3 is made up of 13 amino acids. Germline CDR1 and CDR2: MNHEY and SVGAGI. CDR3 sequence: CASRSDRGRPQHF. As DNA, the CDR3 is TGTGCCAGCAGATCCGACAGGGGGCGGCCCCAGCATTTT.

This clone was observed a few times. The V call is TRBV11-2, the J call TRBJ1-1, with no clear D. This CDR3 region has 12 residues. Germline V CDR1 and CDR2: SGHAT, FQNNGV. V gave up 1 base and J gave up 4 bases, with 4 bases separating them. The CDR3 reads CASSLGFTEAFF. The CDR3 DNA follows: TGTGCCAGCAGCTTAGGGTTCACTGAAGCTTTCTTT.

This rearrangement joins TRBV9 to TRBJ2-3; 9 bases are a match to TRBD1. The junction had 9 bases not matched to a gene; V was cut back by 4 bases and J by 3 bases. The CDR3 extends over 16 amino acids. In germline, CDR1 is SGDLS, CDR2 YYNGEE. CDR3 loop: CASSSGQGRGTDTQYF. For the CDR3, the DNA is TGTGCCAGCAGCTCAGGACAGGGGAGAGGTACAGATACGCAGTATTTT.

This clone has only a few counts. The V gene is TRBV30, the J gene TRBJ2-2; weak D call: TRBD2 (5 bases). This CDR3 has 13 amino acids. The germline V gene has CDR1 GTSNPN and CDR2 SVGIG (reference sequence). Trimming left V 1 base short and J 5 bases short, with 8 bases between. The CDR3 here is CAWSDGNTGELFF. The CDR3 nucleotides are TGTGCCTGGAGTGACGGGAATACCGGGGAGCTGTTTTTT.